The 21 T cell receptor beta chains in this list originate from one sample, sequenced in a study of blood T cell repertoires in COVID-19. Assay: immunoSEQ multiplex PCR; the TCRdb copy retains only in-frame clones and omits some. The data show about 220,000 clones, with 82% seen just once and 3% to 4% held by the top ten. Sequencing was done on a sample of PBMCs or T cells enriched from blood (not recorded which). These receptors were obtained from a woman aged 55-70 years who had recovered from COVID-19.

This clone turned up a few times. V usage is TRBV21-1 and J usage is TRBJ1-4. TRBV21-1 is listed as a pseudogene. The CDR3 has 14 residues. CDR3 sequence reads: CASSKKESGKKLFF. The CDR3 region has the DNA TGTGCCAGCAGCAAAAAAGAGTCGGGGAAAAAACTGTTTTTT.

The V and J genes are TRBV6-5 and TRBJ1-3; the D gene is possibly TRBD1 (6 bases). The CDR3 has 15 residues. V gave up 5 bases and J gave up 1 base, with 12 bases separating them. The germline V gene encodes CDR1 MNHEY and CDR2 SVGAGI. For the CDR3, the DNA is TGTGCCAGCAGTCCCGAAACAGGGTCTGGAAACACCATATATTTT. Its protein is CASSPETGSGNTIYF.

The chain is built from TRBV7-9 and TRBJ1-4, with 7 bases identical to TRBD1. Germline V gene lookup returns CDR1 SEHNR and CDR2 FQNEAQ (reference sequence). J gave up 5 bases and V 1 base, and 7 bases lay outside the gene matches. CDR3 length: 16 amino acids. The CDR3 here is CASSLVPGQKNEKLFF. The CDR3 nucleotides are TGTGCCAGCAGCTTAGTGCCGGGACAGAAAAATGAAAAACTGTTTTTT.

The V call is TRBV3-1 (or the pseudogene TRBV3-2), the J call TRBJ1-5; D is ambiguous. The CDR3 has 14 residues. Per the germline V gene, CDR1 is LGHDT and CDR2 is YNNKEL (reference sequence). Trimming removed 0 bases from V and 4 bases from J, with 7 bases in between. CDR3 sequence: CASSQDQVNQPQHF. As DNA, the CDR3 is TGTGCCAGCAGCCAAGATCAGGTAAATCAGCCCCAGCATTTT.

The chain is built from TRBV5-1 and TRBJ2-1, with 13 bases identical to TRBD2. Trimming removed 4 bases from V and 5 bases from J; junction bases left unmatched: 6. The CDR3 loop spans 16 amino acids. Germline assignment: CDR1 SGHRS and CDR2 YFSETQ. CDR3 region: CASSRGGTSGDNEQFF. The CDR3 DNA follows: TGCGCCAGCAGCCGGGGTGGGACTAGCGGGGACAATGAGCAGTTCTTC.

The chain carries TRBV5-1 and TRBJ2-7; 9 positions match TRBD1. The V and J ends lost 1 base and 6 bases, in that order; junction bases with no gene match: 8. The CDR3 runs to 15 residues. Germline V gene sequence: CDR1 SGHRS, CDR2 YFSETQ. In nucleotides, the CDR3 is TGCGCCAGCAGCTTGCGACAGGGGGTCTCAAGCGAGCAGTACTTC. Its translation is CASSLRQGVSSEQYF.

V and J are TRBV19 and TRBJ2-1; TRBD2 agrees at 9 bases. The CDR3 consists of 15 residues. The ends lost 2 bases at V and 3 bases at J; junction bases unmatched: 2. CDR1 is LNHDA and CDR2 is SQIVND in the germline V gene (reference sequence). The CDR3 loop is CASSIISGSYNEQFF. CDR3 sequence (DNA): TGTGCCAGTAGTATAATTAGCGGGAGCTACAATGAGCAGTTCTTC.

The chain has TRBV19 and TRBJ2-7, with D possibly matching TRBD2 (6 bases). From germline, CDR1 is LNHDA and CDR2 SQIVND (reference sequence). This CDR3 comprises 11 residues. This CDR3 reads CASSIAGSEGV. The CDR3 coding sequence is TGTGCCAGTAGTATTGCGGGGTCCGAGGGCGTC.

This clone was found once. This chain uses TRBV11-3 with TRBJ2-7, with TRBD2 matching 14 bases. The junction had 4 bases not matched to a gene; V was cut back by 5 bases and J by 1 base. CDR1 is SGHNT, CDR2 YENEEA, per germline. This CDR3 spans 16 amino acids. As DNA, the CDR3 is TGTGCCAGCAGCCCGGGGACTAGCGGGAGATCCTACGAGCAGTACTTC. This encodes CASSPGTSGRSYEQYF. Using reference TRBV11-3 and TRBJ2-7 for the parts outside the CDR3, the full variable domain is EAGVVQSPRYKIIEKKQPVAFWCNPISGHNTLYWYLQNLGQGPELLIRYENEEAVDDSQLPKDRFSAERLKGVDSTLKIQPAELGDSAVYLCASSPGTSGRSYEQYFGPGTRLTVT.

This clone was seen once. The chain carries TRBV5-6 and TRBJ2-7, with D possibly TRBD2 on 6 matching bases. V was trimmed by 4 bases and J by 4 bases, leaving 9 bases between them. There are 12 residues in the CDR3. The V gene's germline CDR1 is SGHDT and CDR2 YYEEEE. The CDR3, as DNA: TGTGCCAGCAGCGAACTAGCTTACGAGCAGTACTTC. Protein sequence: CASSELAYEQYF.

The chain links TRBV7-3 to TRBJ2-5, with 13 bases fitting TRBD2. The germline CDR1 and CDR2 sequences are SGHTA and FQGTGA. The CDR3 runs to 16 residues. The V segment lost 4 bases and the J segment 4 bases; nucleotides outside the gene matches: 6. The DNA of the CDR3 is TGTGCCAGCAGCTCTGGACTAGCGGGGGCCCCAGAGACCCAGTACTTC. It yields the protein CASSSGLAGAPETQYF.

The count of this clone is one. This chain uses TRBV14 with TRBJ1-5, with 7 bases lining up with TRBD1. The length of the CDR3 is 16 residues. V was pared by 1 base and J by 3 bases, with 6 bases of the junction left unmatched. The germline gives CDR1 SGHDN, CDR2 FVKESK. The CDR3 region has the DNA TGTGCCAGCAGCCAAGGGGGCAGGGGGTTCAATCAGCCCCAGCATTTT. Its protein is CASSQGGRGFNQPQHF.

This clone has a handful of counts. CDR3 in DNA: TGTGCCAGTAGTATTTGGACAGTGGGTCAACAGACCCAGTACTTC. This translates into CASSIWTVGQQTQYF. The rearrangement links TRBV19 to TRBJ2-5, with TRBD1 as a possible D gene (6 bases). This CDR3 has 15 amino acids. V was shortened by 3 bases and J by 6 bases, with 17 bases between the two germline ends. Germline CDR1 LNHDA, CDR2 SQIVND (reference sequence). The variable domain in full, with the rest retrieved from reference TRBV19 and TRBJ2-5, is DGGITQSPKYLFRKEGQNVTLSCEQNLNHDAMYWYRQDPGQGLRLIYYSQIVNDFQKGDIAEGYSVSREKKESFPLTVTSAQKNPTAFYLCASSIWTVGQQTQYFGPGTRLLVL.

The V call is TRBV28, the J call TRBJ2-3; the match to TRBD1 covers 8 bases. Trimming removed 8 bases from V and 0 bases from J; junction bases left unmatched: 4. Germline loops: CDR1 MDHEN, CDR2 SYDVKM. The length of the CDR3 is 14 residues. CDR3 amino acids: CASGDRTSTDTQYF. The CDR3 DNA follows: TGTGCCAGCGGGGACAGGACTAGCACAGATACGCAGTATTTT.

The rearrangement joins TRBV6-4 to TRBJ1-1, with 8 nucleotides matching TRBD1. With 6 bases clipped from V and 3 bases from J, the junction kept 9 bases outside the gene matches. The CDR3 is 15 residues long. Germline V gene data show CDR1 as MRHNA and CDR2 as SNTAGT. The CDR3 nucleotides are TGTGCCAGCAGAAAACAGGGGGAAGGGTACACTGAAGCTTTCTTT. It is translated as CASRKQGEGYTEAFF.

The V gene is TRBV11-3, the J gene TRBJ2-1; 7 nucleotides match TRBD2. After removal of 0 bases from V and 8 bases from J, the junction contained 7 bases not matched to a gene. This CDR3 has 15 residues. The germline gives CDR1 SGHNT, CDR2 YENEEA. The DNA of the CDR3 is TGTGCCAGCAGCTTAGAGGGGGGGACCATGGATGAGCAGTTCTTC. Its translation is CASSLEGGTMDEQFF.

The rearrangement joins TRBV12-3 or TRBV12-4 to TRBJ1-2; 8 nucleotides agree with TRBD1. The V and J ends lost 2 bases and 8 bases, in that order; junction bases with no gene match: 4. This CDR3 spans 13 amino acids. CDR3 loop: CASSLRDRRGYTF. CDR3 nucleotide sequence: TGTGCCAGCAGTTTACGGGACAGGAGGGGCTACACCTTC.

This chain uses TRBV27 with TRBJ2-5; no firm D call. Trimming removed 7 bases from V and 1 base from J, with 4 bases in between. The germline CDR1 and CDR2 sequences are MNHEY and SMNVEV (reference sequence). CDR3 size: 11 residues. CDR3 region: CASTSQETQYF. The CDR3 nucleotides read TGTGCCAGCACCTCCCAAGAGACCCAGTACTTC.

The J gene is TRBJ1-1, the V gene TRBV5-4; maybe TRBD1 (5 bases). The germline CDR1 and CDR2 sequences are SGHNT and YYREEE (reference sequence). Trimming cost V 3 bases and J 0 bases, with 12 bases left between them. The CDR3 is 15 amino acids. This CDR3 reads CASSSKQGMNTEAFF. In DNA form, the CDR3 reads TGTGCCAGCAGCTCCAAGCAGGGAATGAACACTGAAGCTTTCTTT.

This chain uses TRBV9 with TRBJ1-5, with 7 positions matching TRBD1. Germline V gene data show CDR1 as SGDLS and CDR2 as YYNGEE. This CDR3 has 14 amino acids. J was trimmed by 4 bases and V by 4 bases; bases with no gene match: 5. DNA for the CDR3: TGTGCCAGCAGCCCGGGGACAGATAATCAGCCCCAGCATTTT. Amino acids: CASSPGTDNQPQHF.

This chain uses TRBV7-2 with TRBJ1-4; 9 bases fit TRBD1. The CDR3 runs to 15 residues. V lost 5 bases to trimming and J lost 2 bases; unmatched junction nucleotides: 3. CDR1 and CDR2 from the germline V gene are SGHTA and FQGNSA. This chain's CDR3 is CASSPQGATNEKLFF. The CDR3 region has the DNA TGTGCCAGCAGCCCACAGGGGGCCACTAATGAAAAACTGTTTTTT.